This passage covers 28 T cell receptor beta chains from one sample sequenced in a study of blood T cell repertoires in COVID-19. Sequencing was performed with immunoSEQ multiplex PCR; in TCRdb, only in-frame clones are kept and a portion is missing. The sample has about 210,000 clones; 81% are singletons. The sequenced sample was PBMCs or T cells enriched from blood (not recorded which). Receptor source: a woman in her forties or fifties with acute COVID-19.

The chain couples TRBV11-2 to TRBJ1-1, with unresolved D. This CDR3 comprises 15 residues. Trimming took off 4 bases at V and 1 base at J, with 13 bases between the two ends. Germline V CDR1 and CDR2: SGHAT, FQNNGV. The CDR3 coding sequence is TGTGCCAGCAGCTCTAATAGCCACCGGAACACTGAAGCTTTCTTT. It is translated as CASSSNSHRNTEAFF. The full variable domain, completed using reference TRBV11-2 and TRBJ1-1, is EAGVAQSPRYKIIEKRQSVAFWCNPISGHATLYWYQQILGQGPKLLIQFQNNGVVDDSQLPKDRFSAERLKGVDSTLKIQPAKLEDSAVYLCASSSNSHRNTEAFFGQGTRLTVV.

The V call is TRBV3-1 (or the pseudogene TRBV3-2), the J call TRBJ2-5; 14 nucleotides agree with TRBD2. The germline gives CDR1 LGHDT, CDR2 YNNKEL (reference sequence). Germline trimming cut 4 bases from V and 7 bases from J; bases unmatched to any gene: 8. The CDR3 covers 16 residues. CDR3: CASSPQGLAGVGTQYF. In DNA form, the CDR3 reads TGTGCCAGCAGCCCCCAGGGACTAGCGGGAGTTGGGACCCAGTACTTC.

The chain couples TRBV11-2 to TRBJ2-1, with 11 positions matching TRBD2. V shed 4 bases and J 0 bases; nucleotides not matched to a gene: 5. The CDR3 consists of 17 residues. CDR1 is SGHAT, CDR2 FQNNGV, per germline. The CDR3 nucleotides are TGTGCCAGCAGCTCGGGGACTAGCGGACCCTCCTACAATGAGCAGTTCTTC. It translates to CASSSGTSGPSYNEQFF.

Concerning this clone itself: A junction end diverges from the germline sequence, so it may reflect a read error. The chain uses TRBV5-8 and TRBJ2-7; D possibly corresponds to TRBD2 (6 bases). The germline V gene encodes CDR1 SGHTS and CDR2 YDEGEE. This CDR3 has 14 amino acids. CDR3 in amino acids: CASSLVGGAREQYF. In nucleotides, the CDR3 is TGTGCCAGCAGTTTGGTCGGAGGGGCCAGGGAGCAGTACTTC.

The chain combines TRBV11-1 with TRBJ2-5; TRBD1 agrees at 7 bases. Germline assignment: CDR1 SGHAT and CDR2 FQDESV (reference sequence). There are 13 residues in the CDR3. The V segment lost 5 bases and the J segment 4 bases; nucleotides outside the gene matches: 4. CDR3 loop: CASSRDSRETQYF. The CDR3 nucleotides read TGTGCCAGCAGCCGGGACAGTAGAGAGACCCAGTACTTC.

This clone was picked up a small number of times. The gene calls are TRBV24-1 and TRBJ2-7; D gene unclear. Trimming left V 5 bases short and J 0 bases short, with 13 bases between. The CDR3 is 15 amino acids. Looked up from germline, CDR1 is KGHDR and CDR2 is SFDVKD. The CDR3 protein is CATSGAGPSSYEQYF. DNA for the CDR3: TGTGCCACCAGTGGGGCAGGCCCGAGCTCCTACGAGCAGTACTTC.

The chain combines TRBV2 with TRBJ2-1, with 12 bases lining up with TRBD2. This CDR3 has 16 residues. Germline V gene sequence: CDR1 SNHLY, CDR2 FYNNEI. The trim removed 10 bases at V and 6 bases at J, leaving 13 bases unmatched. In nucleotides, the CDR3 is TGTGCCATTCACCCGACCCGACTAGCGGGAGCCAATGAGCAGTTCTTC. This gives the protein CAIHPTRLAGANEQFF.

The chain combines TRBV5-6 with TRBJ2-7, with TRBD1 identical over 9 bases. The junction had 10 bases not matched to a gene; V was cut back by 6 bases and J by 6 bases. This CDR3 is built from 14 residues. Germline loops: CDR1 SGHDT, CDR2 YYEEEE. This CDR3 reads CASTPGQGFSEQYF. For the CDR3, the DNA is TGTGCCAGCACCCCGGGACAGGGTTTTTCCGAGCAGTACTTC. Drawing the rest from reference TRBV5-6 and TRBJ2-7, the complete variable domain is DAGVTQSPTHLIKTRGQQVTLRCSPKSGHDTVSWYQQALGQGPQFIFQYYEEEERQRGNFPDRFSGHQFPNYSSELNVNALLLGDSALYLCASTPGQGFSEQYFGPGTRLTVT.

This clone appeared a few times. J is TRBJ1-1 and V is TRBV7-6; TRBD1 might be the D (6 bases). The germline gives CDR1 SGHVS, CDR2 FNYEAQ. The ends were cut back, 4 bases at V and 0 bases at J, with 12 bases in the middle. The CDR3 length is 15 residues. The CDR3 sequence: CASSSKTGLNTEAFF. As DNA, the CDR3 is TGTGCCAGCAGCTCAAAAACAGGGCTGAACACTGAAGCTTTCTTT.

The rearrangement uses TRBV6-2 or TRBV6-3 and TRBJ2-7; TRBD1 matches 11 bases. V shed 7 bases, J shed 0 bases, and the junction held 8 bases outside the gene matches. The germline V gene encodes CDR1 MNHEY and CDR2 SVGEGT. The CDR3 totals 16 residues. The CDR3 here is CASNPPGTGGSYEQYF. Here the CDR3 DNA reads TGTGCCAGCAACCCCCCCGGGACAGGGGGCTCCTACGAGCAGTACTTC.

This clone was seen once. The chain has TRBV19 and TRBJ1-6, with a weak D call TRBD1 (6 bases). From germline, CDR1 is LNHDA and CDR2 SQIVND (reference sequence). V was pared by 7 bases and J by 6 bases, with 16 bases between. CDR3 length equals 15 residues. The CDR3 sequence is CASKVTGRGNSPLHF. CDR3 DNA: TGTGCCAGTAAAGTGACGGGCAGGGGTAATTCACCCCTCCACTTT.

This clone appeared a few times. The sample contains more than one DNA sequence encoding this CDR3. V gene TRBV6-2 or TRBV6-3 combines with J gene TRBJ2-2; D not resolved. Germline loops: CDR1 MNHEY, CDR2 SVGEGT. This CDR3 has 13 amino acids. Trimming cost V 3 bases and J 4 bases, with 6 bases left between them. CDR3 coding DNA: TGTGCCAGCAGTTATTATTCCACCGGGGAGCTGTTTTTT. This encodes CASSYYSTGELFF.

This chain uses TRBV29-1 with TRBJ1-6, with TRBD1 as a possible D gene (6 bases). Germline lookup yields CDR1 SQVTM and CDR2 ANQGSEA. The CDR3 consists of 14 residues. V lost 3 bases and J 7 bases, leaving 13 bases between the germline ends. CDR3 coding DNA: TGCAGCGTTGATCATACAGGGCACAATTCACCCCTCCACTTT. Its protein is CSVDHTGHNSPLHF.

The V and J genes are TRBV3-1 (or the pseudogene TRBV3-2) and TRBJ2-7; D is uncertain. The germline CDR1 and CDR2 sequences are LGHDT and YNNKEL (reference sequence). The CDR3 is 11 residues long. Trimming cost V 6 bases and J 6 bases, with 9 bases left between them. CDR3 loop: CASSQPGEQYF. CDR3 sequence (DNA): TGTGCCAGCAGTCAACCCGGCGAGCAGTACTTC.

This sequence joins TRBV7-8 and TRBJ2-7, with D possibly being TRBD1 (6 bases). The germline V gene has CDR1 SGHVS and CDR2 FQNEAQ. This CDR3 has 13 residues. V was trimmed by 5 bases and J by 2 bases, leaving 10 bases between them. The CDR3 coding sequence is TGTGCCAGCAGCCGGGACAAGACCTACGAGCAGTACTTC. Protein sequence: CASSRDKTYEQYF.

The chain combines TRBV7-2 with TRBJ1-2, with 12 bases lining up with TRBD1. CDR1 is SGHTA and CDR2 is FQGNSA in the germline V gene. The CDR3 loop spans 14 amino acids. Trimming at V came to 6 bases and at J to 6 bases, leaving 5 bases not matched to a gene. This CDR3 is CASSSGTGGNGYTF. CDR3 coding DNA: TGTGCCAGCAGTTCCGGGACAGGGGGCAATGGCTACACCTTC.

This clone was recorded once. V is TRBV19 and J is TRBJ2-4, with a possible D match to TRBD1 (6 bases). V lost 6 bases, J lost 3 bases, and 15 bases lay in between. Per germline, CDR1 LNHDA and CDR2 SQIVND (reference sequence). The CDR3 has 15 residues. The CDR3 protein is CASRRSGQDKNIQYF. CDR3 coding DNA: TGTGCCAGTAGGCGCTCGGGACAAGACAAAAACATTCAGTACTTC.

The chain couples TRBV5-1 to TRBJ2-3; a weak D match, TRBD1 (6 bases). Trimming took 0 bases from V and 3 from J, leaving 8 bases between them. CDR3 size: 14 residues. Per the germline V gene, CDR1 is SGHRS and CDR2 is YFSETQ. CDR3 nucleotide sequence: TGCGCCAGCAGCTTGGACAGGGTGACAGATACGCAGTATTTT. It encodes CASSLDRVTDTQYF.

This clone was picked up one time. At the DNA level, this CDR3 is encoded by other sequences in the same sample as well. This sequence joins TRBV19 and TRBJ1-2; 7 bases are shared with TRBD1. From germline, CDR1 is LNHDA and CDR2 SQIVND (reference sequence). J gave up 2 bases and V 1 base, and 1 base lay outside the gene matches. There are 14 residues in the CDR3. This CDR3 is CASSIGGQNYGYTF. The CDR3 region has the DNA TGTGCCAGTAGTATAGGGGGACAGAACTATGGCTACACCTTC.

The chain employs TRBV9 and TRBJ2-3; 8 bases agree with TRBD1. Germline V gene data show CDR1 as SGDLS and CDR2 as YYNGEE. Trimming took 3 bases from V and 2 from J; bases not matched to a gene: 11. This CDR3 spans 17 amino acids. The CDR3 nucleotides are TGTGCCAGCAGCGCCGGATTAACAGGGGGATTCACAGATACGCAGTATTTT. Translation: CASSAGLTGGFTDTQYF.

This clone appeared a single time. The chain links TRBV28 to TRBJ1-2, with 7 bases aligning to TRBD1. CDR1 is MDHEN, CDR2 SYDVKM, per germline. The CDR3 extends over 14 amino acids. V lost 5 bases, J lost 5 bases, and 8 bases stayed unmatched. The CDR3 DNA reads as TGTGCCAGCAGTAAGGGGGCAAGTCGGTATGGCTACACCTTC. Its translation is CASSKGASRYGYTF.

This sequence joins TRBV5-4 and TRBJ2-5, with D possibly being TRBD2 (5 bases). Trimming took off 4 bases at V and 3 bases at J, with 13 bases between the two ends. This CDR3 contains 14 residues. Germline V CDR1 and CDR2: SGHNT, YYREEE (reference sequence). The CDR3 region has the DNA TGTGCCAGCAGCCAACAAACTAGAGAAGAGACCCAGTACTTC. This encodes CASSQQTREETQYF. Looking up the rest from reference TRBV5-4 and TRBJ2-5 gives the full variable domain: ETGVTQSPTHLIKTRGQQVTLRCSSQSGHNTVSWYQQALGQGPQFIFQYYREEENGRGNFPPRFSGLQFPNYSSELNVNALELDDSALYLCASSQQTREETQYFGPGTRLLVL.

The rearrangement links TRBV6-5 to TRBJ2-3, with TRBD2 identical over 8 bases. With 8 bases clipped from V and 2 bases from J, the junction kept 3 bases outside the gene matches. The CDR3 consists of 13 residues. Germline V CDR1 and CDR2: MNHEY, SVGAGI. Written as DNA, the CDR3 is TGTGCCAGCTATAGCGGGACCACAGATACGCAGTATTTT. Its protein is CASYSGTTDTQYF.

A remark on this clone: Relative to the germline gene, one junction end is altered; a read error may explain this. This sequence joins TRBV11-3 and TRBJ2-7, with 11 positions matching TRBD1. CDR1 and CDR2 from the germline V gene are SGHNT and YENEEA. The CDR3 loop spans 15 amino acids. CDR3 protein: CASSSRTGGSHEQYF. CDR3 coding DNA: TGTGCCAGCAGCTCCCGGACAGGGGGCTCCCACGAGCAGTACTTC.

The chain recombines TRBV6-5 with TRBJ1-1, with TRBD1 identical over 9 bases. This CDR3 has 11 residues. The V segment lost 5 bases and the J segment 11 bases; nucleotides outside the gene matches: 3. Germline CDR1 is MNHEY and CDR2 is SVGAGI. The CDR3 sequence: CASSRDRVAFF. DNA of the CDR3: TGTGCCAGCAGTAGGGACAGGGTCGCTTTCTTT.

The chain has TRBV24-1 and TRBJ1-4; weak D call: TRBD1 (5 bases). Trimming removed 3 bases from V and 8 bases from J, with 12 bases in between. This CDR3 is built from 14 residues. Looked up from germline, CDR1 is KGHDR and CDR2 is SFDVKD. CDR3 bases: TGTGCCACCAGTGATGGGGGGGAGTCGGAAAAACTGTTTTTT. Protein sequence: CATSDGGESEKLFF.

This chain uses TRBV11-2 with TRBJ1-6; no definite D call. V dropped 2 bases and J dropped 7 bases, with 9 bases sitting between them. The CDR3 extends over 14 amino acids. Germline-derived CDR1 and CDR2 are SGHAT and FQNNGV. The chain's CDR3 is CASSLSRINSPLHF. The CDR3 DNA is TGTGCCAGCAGCTTATCTAGGATAAATTCACCCCTCCACTTT.

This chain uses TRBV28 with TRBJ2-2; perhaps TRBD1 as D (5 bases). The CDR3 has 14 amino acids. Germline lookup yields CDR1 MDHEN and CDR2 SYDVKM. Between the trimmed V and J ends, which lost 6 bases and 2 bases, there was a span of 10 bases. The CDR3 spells CASRNRFNTGELFF. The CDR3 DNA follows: TGTGCCAGCAGGAACAGGTTTAACACCGGGGAGCTGTTTTTT.